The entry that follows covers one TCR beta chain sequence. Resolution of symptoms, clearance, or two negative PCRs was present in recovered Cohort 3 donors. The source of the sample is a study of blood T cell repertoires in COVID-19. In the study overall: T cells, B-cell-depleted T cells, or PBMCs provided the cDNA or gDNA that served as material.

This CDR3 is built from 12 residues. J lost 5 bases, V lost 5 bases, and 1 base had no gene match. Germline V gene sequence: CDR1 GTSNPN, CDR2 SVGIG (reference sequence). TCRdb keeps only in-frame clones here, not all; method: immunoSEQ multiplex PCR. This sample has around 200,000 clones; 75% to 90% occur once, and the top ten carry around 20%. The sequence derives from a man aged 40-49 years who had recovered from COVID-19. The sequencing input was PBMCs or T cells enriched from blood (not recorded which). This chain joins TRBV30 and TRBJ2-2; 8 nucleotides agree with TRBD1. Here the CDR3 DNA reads TGTGCCTGGGGACAGGGAACCGGGGAGCTGTTTTTT. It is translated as CAWGQGTGELFF.